This entry concerns a single T cell receptor beta chain. Its specificity is unknown. Its ends do not fully match the called genes, so a read error is possible. The data were taken from a study of T cell repertoires in cytomegalovirus infection. Study in general: Well-studied HLA-B-restricted epitopes and recently identified HLA-C-restricted epitopes of CMV were both used in the study. Public TCR beta signatures marked donors with CMV infection and the matching HLA. Study observations and caveats: Dominating the ex vivo response were TCR beta clonotypes that were CMV-specific and HLA-C-restricted. The study identified carriers of CMV plus the relevant HLA from cumulative public TCR beta family frequency.

TCRdb called the reads again in MiXCR, with one record for every CDR3 protein. This table has fewer than 1,000,000 distinct CDR3 sequences, 31% appearing once. This CDR3 is 14 amino acids long. Germline CDR1 reads KGHSH; CDR2 reads LQKENI. Material: cultured CD8+ T cells from PBMCs, obtained from culture after CMV antigen stimulation. This receptor was taken from a human donor in good health (CMV status not recorded). Some clones in this sample may be carry-over from other donors' samples. This chain links TRBV18 with TRBJ2-2, with D perhaps matching TRBD2 (6 bases). CDR3 amino acids: CASSYTGNGGDLFF. In DNA form, the CDR3 reads TGTGCCAGCTCATACACGGGGAACGGCGGGGACCTGTTTTTT.